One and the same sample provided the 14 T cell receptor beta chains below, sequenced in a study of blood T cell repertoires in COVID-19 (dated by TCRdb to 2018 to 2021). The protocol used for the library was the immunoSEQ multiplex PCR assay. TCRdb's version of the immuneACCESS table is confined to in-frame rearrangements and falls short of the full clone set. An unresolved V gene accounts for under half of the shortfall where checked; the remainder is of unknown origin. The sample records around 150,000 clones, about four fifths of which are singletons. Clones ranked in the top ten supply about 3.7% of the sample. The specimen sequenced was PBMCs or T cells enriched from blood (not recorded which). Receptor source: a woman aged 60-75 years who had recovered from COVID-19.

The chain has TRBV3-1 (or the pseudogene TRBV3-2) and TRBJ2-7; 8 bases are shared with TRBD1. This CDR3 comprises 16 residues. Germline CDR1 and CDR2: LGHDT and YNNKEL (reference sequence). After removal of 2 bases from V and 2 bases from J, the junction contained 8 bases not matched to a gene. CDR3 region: CASSQKMDRATYEQYF. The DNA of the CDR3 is TGTGCCAGCAGCCAAAAGATGGACAGGGCAACCTACGAGCAGTACTTC.

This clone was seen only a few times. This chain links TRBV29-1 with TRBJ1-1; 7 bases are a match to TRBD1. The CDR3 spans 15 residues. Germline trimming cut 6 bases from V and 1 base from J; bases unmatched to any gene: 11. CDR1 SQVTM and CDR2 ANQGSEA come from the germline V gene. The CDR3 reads CSVGGPGQTNTEAFF. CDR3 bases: TGCAGCGTCGGAGGGCCGGGACAGACGAACACTGAAGCTTTCTTT.

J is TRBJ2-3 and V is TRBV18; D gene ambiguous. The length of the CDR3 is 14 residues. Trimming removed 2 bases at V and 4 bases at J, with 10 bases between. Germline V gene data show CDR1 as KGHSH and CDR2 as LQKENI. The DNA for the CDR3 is TGTGCCAGCTCACCAATGAGGCTCGCAGATACGCAGTATTTT. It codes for CASSPMRLADTQYF.

DNA of the CDR3: TGTGCCAGCAGCCAAGCGGAGGGGCTACGTGAAAAACTGTTTTTT. Protein: CASSQAEGLREKLFF. The V call is TRBV14, the J call TRBJ1-4, with D possibly matching TRBD1 (5 bases). CDR3 length equals 15 residues. Germline CDR1 is SGHDN and CDR2 is FVKESK. Trimming took off 1 base at V and 7 bases at J, with 13 bases between the two ends.

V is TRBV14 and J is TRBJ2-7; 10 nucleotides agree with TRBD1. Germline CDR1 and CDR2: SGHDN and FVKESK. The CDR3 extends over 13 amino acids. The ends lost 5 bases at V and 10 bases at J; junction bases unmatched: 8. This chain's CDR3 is CASSSGQGTSQYF. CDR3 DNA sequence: TGTGCCAGCAGCTCGGGACAGGGGACTAGTCAGTACTTC.

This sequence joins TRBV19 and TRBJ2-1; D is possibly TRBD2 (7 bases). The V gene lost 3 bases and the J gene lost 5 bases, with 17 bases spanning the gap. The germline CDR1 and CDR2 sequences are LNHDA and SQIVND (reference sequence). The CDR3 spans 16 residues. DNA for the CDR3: TGTGCCAGTAGTATTCTGAGGGGGGGCCGTCACAATGAGCAGTTCTTC. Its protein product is CASSILRGGRHNEQFF.

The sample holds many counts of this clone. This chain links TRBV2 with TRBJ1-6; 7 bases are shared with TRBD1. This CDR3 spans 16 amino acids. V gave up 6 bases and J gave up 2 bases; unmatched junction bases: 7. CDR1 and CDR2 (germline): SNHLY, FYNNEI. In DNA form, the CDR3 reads TGTGCCAGCAGCCTACAGGGGAGCGCCTATAATTCACCCCTCCACTTT. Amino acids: CASSLQGSAYNSPLHF.

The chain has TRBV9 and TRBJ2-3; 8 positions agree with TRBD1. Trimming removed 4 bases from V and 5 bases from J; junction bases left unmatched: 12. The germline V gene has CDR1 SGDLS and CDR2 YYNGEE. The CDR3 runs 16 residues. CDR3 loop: CASSLYPGQEGDTQYF. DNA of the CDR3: TGTGCCAGCAGCTTATACCCGGGACAGGAGGGAGATACGCAGTATTTT.

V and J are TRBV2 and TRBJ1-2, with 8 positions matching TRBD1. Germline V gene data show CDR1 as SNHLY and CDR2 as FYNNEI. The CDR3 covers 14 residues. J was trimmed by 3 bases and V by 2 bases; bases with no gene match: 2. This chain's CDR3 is CASSEQGADYGYTF. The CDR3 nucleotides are TGTGCCAGCAGTGAACAGGGGGCTGACTATGGCTACACCTTC.

The CDR3 here is CASSQDPFAGGNSPLHF. CDR3 coding DNA: TGTGCCAGCAGCCAAGATCCTTTCGCTGGGGGCAATTCACCCCTCCACTTT. The gene calls are TRBV14 and TRBJ1-6, with D possibly matching TRBD1 (6 bases). Trimming shortened V by 0 bases and J by 7 bases, and 16 bases separated the two germline ends. The CDR3 loop spans 17 amino acids. The germline gives CDR1 SGHDN, CDR2 FVKESK.

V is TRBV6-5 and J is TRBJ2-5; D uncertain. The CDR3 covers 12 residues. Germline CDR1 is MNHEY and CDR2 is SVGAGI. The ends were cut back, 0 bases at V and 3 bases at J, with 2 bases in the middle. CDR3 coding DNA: TGTGCCAGCAGTTACTCTAAAGAGACCCAGTACTTC. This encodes CASSYSKETQYF.

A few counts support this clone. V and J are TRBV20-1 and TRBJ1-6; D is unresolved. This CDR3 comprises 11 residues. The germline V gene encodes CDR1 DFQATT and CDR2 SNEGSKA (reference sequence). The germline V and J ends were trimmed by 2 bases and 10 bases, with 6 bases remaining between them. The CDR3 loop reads CSARNQSPLHF. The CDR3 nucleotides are TGCAGTGCTAGAAATCAGTCACCCCTCCACTTT.

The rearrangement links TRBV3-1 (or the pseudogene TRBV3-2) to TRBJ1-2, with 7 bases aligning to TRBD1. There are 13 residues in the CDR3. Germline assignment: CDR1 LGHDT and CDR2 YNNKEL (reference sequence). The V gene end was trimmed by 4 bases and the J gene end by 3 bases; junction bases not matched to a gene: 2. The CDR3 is CASSPGQYYGYTF. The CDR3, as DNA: TGTGCCAGCAGCCCGGGACAGTACTATGGCTACACCTTC.

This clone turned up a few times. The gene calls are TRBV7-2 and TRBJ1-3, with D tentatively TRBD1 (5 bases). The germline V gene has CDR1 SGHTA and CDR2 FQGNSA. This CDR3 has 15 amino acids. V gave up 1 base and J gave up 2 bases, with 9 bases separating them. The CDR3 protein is CASSLDRNPGNTIYF. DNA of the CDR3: TGTGCCAGCAGCTTAGACAGGAACCCTGGAAACACCATATATTTT.